This T cell receptor beta chain was sequenced in a study of cytomegalovirus exposure and HLA in healthy donors (dated by TCRdb to about 2017). Concerning the study at large: According to an earlier analysis of a few hundred of the donors, about 190 million T cells yielded 120 million or so unique TCR beta sequences and about 300 Gb of sequence data. Alongside the repertoire data, information on donor age, sex, ethnicity and CMV serostatus was compiled. Along with the approximately 700-subject first cohort, a separate validation cohort of over a hundred different subjects was used. Typing coverage differed by locus: A, B, C, DRB1 and DQB1 were typed in roughly 620-630 donors, DQA1 in 522, DPA1 in 600 to 610, and DPB1 in roughly 450. Both class I and class II loci were covered by HLA typing, at four-digit resolution. High-throughput TCR immunosequencing, statistical association of individual TCRs with disease status, and machine learning were combined to predict cytomegalovirus infection status. The later analysis used no new phenotypic data to find candidate immune exposures, relying instead on TCR beta sequences and their occurrence across donors. Genome-wide SNP genotypes for about three fifths of the roughly 670 donors were used in a later genetic analysis, which treated that subset as a discovery cohort. Approximately 300 gigabases of sequencing data and around 85 million unique TCR sequences made up an early release that covered approximately 700 HLA-typed donors. An earlier analysis of 500 to 750 of the donors applied high-throughput TCR beta sequencing to assess whether each TCR beta V gene segment acted as functional or pseudogenic. The T cell repertoires of 666 subjects were profiled by immunosequencing and related to cytomegalovirus serostatus. Across some 400 genotyped donors of the cohort, an average of approximately 200,000 unique TCR beta nucleotide sequences per donor were sequenced, and around 20% of those sequences were non-productive. The study aimed to test whether cataloging public T cell receptors could reveal signatures of past pathogen exposure. About five DR-DQ haplotypes were treated as single units for association and clustering because of strong linkage in the cohort. All discovery cohort repertoires had been generated using a single sequencing platform. To study patterns of TCR occurrence, a later analysis re-analyzed previously published TCR beta repertoires from 500 to 850 donors and added high-resolution HLA genotyping. Of the 300 to 500 genotyped donors, 75% to 85% were placed in the genetic ancestry cluster associated with self-reported Caucasian donors. Study-wide findings and limitations: In both the original and validation cohorts, the classifier was reported to diagnose cytomegalovirus status with high specificity and sensitivity. A later genetic analysis reported fewer N-insertions in productive TCRs among donors in an Asian-associated ancestry cluster than the 666-donor mean. Linkage disequilibrium might explain the correlated functional status among segregating V segments, but an unknown experimental factor could not be excluded. The sequencing pipeline was judged likely to have produced a cluster of highly shared sequence variants as a technical artifact. V-gene and J-gene trimming of TCR beta chains was associated with a missense DCLRE1C variant in a later genetic analysis, and the association was replicated in an independent cohort. While some public TCRs were present in many individuals, most TCR sequences turned up only very rarely across donors. Assigning TCR associations to individual alleles was difficult when HLA alleles, especially DR and DQ, strongly co-occurred. According to a later analysis, parvovirus B19, influenza, CMV and Epstein-Barr virus appeared linked to several top co-occurrence clusters. Broadly in line with IMGT annotations, most TCR beta V segments showed up in productive rearrangements about 87% or about 30% of the time in an earlier analysis of some 590 of the donors. CMV serostatus was the only immune exposure information available for the cohort. The 87-base-pair reads could not distinguish some IMGT-functional V segments, including TRBV6-2 and TRBV6-3, so those segments were excluded. Because HLA typing was missing for some donors at each locus, association tests included only the typed subset. Specific HLA alleles were associated with 15,000 to 20,000 TCR beta sequences at a false discovery rate of 0.05 in a later analysis. A later analysis found that most CMV-associated TCR beta chains appeared HLA-restricted, with HLA associations seemingly driven largely by CMV exposure. In a later analysis, TCR association rates were found to vary across HLA loci, with the most associated TCRs seen for DRB1 alleles and the fewest for HLA-C alleles. Seventeen rarely observed V segments, including chromosome 9 orphons, were excluded from the earlier analysis of approximately 500 of the donors because counts were too low. This cohort had only TCR beta chains sequenced, and the lack of alpha or paired-chain data limited which features could be detected. A further reported finding was that TCR beta sequences accurately predicted the HLA-A and HLA-B alleles for most subjects in the first cohort. The presence/absence analyses assumed that sequencing depth was roughly uniform across donors, and that assumption may not be true. The authors suggested that the approach could potentially be extended to other disease states and immunological phenotypes. A total of 150 to 200 TCR beta chains were listed by the study as associated with cytomegalovirus. A few of the identified cytomegalovirus-associated TCR beta chains were confirmed in vitro to be specific for cytomegalovirus antigens. A later analysis found that HLA-associated TCR beta chains were more clonally expanded and had lower generation probabilities than equally common non-associated chains.

The cohort was made up of around 720 healthy bone marrow donors. At the time of sampling, every cohort member was nominally healthy, though immune exposures that went unrecorded were likely present. The donor was CMV seropositive and belonged to the group of 250 to 300 seropositive cohort members. Each donor provided a peripheral blood sample, and peripheral blood mononuclear cells were used for TCR beta sequencing. Genomic DNA was extracted from the blood cell samples with the Qiagen DNeasy Blood Extraction Kit. CDR1 is given as SGDLS and CDR2 as YYNGEE, both from the germline V gene. The CDR3 covers 14 residues, taking in both the cysteine and the phenylalanine. Of all the DNA, just the CDR3 is kept, 42 bases in frame from base 1. Ends trimmed: V by 3 bases, J by 0 bases; bases unmatched to a gene: 3. In regard to this clone: The antigen it binds to is not known. One base away there is no much larger clone; base qualities are not given.

Libraries were constructed by the immunoSEQ multiplex PCR assay. For the multiplex PCR, a mixture combining 60 forward primers for TCR Vbeta segments and 13 reverse primers for TCR Jbeta segments was used. Amplification of the CDR3 region of rearranged TCR beta genes was performed with a multiplex PCR assay on genomic DNA. The amplified TCR beta libraries were sequenced on the Illumina HiSeq System as 87-base-pair reads. The authors' analysis ran thus. A later analysis tallied 80 million to 95 million unique TCR beta chains across the 640 or so repertoires, and some 12 million of those chains were shared by two or more donors. A nearest-neighbor algorithm error-corrected the raw reads and collapsed the reads into unique sequences, merging closely related sequences to remove PCR and sequencing errors. Alignment of CDR3 sequences to IMGT reference sequences was used to assign V, D and J gene segments. For a sequence to be retained, a match of at least six nucleotides was required to both a V gene segment and a J gene segment. Rearrangements were classified as productive when the CDR3 lacked stop codons and remained in frame with V and J, and all other rearrangements were classified as non-productive. CDR3 was defined according to IMGT convention as the region running from the second conserved V-encoded cysteine to the conserved J-encoded phenylalanine. The earlier analysis of about 560 of the donors excluded any sequence lacking an unambiguous match to a single V gene segment. In an earlier analysis of some 590 of the donors, a V segment was called functional when productive rearrangements were above 56.7%, and segregating when the standard deviation between donors exceeded 5%. A statistical classification framework was built for diagnosing cytomegalovirus status from the catalog of TCR beta chain sequences. A later analysis assigned V and J genes by comparing TCR nucleotide sequences with IMGT/GENE-DB human TR gene sequences. In a later analysis, CDR3 sequences and most-parsimonious VDJ recombination scenarios were assigned using the TCRdist pipeline. In a later analysis, every TCR beta chain was defined by the combination of its CDR3 amino acid sequence and its V-gene family, and reads without a unique V-gene family were dropped. In a later analysis, a few hundred highly shared, low-generation-probability nucleotide sequences were removed to address suspected cross-contamination and a sequencing artifact. A later analysis calculated a clonal expansion index for each public chain from normalized within-repertoire ranks of inferred template counts. In a later analysis, generation probabilities were computed using a VDJ recombination model fitted to out-of-frame rearrangements, and the results were checked against IGoR. In a later analysis, hypergeometric tests were used to score TCR-TCR, TCR-HLA and TCR-CMV co-occurrence, with a repertoire-size bias correction applied to TCR pairs. In a later analysis, false discovery rates were estimated by permuting HLA or CMV assignments 20 times. In a later analysis, co-occurring TCRs were grouped using DBSCAN, and TCRdist sequence similarity was added for clustering within HLA-allele-positive subsets. Repertoires with fewer than 30,000 or more than 120,000 public chains were left out of co-occurrence clustering, as were a handful of repertoires with anomalous nucleotide sharing. As stored in TCRdb, this immuneACCESS dataset retains in-frame rearrangements with V and J assigned. A fraction of the clones does not appear; measured against another copy, unresolved V genes explain less than half of the discrepancy, and the remainder lacks a known reason. V, J and clone size were drawn from that table, and D and trimming were deduced from the DNA. The sample yields approximately 80,000 clones; roughly 78% were counted once. The ten largest account for roughly 2.6% of the sample.

This chain is built from TRBV9 and TRBJ2-7; 7 central bases correspond to TRBD1. The sample consisted of PBMCs. The sequence came from a male donor in good health and CMV-seropositive. The CDR3 reads CASSAGQDSYEQYF. The bases are TGTGCCAGCAGCGCCGGACAGGACTCCTACGAGCAGTACTTC. This CDR3, with the reference TRBV9 and TRBJ2-7 proteins standing in past its ends, gives the full variable domain DSGVTQTPKHLITATGQRVTLRCSPRSGDLSVYWYQQSLDQGLQFLIQYYNGEERAKGNILERFSAQQFPDLHSELNLSSLELGDSALYFCASSAGQDSYEQYFGPGTRLTVT.